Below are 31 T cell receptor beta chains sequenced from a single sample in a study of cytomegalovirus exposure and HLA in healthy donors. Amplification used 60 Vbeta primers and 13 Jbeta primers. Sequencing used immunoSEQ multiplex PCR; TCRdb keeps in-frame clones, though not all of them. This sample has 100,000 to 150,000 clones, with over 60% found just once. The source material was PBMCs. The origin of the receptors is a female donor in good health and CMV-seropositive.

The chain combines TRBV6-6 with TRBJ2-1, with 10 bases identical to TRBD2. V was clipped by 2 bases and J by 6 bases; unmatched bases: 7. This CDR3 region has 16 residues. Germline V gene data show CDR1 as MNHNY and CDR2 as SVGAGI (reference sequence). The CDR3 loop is CASSYALAGPTNEQFF. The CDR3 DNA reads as TGTGCCAGCAGTTACGCACTAGCGGGACCCACCAATGAGCAGTTCTTC.

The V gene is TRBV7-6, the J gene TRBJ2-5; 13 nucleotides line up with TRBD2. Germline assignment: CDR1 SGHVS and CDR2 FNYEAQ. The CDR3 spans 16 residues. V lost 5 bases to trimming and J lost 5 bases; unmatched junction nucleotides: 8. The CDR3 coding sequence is TGTGCCAGCAGCCTCGGACTAGCGGGAGTAATGGAGACCCAGTACTTC. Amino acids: CASSLGLAGVMETQYF.

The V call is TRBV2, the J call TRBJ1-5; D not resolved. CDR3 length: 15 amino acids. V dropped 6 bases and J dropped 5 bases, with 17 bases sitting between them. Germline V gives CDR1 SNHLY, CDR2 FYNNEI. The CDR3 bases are TGTGCCAGCAGGAGAGGAATGCGGCGCGATCAGCCCCAGCATTTT. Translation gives CASRRGMRRDQPQHF.

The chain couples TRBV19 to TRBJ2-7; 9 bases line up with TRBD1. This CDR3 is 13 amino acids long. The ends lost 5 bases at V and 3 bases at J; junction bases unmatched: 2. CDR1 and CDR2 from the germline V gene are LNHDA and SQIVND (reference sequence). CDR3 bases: TGTGCCAGTAGTTCGGACAGGGGCTACGAGCAGTACTTC. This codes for CASSSDRGYEQYF.

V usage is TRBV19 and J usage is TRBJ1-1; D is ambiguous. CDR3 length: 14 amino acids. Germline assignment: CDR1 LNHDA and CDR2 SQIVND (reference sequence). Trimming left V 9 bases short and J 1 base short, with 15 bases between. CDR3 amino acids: CARKDRRGNTEAFF. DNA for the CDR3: TGTGCCAGAAAGGACCGCCGGGGGAACACTGAAGCTTTCTTT.

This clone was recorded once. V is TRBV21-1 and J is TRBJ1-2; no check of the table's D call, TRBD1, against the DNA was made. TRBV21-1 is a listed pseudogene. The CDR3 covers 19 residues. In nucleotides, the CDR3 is TGTGCCAGCAGCAAAGAAGGAAGAGGGACAGCCCGTAATTTCTATGGCTACACCTTC. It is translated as CASSKEGRGTARNFYGYTF.

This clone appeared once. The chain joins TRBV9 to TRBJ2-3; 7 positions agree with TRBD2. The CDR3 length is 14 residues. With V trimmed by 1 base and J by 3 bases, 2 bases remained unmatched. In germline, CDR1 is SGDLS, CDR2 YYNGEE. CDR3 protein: CASSVLAETDTQYF. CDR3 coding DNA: TGTGCCAGCAGCGTACTAGCGGAGACAGATACGCAGTATTTT. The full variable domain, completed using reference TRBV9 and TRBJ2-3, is DSGVTQTPKHLITATGQRVTLRCSPRSGDLSVYWYQQSLDQGLQFLIQYYNGEERAKGNILERFSAQQFPDLHSELNLSSLELGDSALYFCASSVLAETDTQYFGPGTRLTVL.

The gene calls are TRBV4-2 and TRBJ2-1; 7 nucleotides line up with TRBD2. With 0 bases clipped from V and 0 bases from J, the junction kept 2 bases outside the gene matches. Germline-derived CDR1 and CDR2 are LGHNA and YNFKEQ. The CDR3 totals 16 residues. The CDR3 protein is CASSQETSSSYNEQFF. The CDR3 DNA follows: TGTGCCAGCAGCCAAGAGACTAGCAGCTCCTACAATGAGCAGTTCTTC.

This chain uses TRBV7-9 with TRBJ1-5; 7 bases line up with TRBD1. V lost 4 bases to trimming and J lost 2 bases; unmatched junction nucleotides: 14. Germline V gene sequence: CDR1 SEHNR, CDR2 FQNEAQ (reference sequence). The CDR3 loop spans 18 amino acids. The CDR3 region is CASSSTIMGQRGNQPQHF. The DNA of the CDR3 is TGTGCCAGCAGCTCGACGATTATGGGACAGCGGGGCAATCAGCCCCAGCATTTT.

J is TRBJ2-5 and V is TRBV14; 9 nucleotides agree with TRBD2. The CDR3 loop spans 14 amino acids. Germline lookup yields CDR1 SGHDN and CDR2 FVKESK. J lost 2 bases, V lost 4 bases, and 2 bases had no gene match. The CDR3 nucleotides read TGTGCCAGCAGCCGGCGGGGGGGGCAAGAGACCCAGTACTTC. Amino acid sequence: CASSRRGGQETQYF. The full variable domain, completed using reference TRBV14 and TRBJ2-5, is EAGVTQFPSHSVIEKGQTVTLRCDPISGHDNLYWYRRVMGKEIKFLLHFVKESKQDESGMPNNRFLAERTGGTYSTLKVQPAELEDSGVYFCASSRRGGQETQYFGPGTRLLVL.

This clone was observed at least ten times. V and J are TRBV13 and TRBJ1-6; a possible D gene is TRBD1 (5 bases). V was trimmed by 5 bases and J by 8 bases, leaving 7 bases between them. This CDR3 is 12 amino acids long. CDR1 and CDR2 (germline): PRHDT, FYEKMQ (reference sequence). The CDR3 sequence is CASSGAYSPLHF. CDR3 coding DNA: TGTGCCAGCAGCGGGGCATATTCACCCCTCCACTTT.

CDR3 sequence (DNA): TGTGCCAGCACCTTATCGGGAGATACGCAGTATTTT. This encodes CASTLSGDTQYF. J is TRBJ2-3 and V is TRBV5-4, with no clear D. Trimming left V 6 bases short and J 5 bases short, with 10 bases between. CDR1 is SGHNT, CDR2 YYREEE, per germline (reference sequence). CDR3 length: 12 amino acids.

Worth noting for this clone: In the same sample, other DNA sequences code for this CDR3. DNA of the CDR3: TGTGCCTGGAGTCCACAGGGCTACGAGCAGTACTTC. It specifies CAWSPQGYEQYF. V usage is TRBV30 and J usage is TRBJ2-7, with a tentative D call TRBD1 (6 bases). Germline CDR1 is GTSNPN and CDR2 is SVGIG (reference sequence). V gave up 2 bases and J gave up 3 bases, with 8 bases separating them. The CDR3 length is 12 residues.

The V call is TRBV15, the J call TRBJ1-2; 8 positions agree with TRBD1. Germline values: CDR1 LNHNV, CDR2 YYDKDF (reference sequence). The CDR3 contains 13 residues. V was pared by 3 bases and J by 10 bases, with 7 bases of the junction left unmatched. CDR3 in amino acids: CATSRDRDWDYTF. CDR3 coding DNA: TGTGCCACCAGCAGGGACAGGGATTGGGACTACACCTTC.

CDR3 sequence: CAISDLGQFNQPQHF. The CDR3 region has the DNA TGTGCCATCAGTGATCTAGGACAGTTCAATCAGCCCCAGCATTTT. The chain has TRBV10-3 and TRBJ1-5; tentative D call: TRBD1 (6 bases). CDR1 is ENHRY, CDR2 SYGVKD, per germline. Trimming stripped 3 bases from V and 3 bases from J, with 12 bases between. The CDR3 loop spans 15 amino acids.

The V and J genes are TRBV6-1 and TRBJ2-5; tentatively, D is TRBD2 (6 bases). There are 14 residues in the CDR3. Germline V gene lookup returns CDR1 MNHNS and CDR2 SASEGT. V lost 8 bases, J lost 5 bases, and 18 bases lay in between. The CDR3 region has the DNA TGTGCCAGCCGAAAGGGACTCCGAGGGGAGACCCAGTACTTC. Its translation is CASRKGLRGETQYF.

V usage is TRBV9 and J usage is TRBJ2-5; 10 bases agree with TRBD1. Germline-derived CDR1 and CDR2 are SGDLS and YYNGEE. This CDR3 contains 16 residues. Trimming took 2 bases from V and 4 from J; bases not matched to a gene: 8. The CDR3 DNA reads TGTGCCAGCAGCGTCGTAGGGACAGGGGATGGAGAGACCCAGTACTTC. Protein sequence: CASSVVGTGDGETQYF.

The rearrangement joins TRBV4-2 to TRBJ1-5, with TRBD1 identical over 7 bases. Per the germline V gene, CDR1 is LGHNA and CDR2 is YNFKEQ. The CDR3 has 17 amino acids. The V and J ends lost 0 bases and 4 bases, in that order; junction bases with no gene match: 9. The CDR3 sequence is CASSQDRAGGTNQPQHF. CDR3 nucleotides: TGTGCCAGCAGCCAAGATAGAGCAGGGGGGACTAATCAGCCCCAGCATTTT.

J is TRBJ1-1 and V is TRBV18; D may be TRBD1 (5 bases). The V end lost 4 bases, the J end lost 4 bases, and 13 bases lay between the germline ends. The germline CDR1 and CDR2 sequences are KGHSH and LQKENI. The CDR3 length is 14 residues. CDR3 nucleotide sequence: TGTGCCAGCTCACTACAGACAGTAACCACTGAAGCTTTCTTT. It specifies CASSLQTVTTEAFF. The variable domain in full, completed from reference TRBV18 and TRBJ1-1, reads NAGVMQNPRHLVRRRGQEARLRCSPMKGHSHVYWYRQLPEEGLKFMVYLQKENIIDESGMPKERFSAEFPKEGPSILRIQQVVRGDSAAYFCASSLQTVTTEAFFGQGTRLTVV.

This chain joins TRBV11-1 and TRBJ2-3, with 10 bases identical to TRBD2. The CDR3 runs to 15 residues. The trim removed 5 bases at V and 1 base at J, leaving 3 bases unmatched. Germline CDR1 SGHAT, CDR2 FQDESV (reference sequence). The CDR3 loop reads CASSTLAGGTDTQYF. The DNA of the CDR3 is TGTGCCAGCAGCACTCTAGCGGGGGGCACAGATACGCAGTATTTT.

CDR3 sequence: CASSPGQGQNTGELFF. In DNA form, the CDR3 reads TGTGCCAGTAGTCCCGGACAGGGCCAGAACACCGGGGAGCTGTTTTTT. J is TRBJ2-2 and V is TRBV19; 8 nucleotides align to TRBD1. The V segment lost 5 bases and the J segment 1 base; nucleotides outside the gene matches: 6. This CDR3 is built from 16 residues. Germline V gives CDR1 LNHDA, CDR2 SQIVND (reference sequence).

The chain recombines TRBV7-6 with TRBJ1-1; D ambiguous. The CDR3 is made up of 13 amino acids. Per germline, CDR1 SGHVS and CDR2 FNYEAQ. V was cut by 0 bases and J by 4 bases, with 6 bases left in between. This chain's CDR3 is CASSLAGATEAFF. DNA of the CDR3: TGTGCCAGCAGCTTAGCGGGAGCCACTGAAGCTTTCTTT.

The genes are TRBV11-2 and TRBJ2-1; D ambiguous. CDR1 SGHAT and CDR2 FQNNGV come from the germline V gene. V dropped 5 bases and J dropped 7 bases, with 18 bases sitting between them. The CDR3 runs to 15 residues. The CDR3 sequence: CASSPIWSSSNEQFF. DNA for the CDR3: TGTGCCAGCAGCCCCATCTGGAGCAGCTCAAATGAGCAGTTCTTC.

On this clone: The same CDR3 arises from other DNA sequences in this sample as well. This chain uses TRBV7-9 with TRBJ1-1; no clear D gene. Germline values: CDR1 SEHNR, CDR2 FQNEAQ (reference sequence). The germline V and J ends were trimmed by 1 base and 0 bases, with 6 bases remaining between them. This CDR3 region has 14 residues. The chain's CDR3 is CASSLGQLNTEAFF. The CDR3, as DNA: TGTGCCAGCAGCTTAGGACAATTGAACACTGAAGCTTTCTTT.

CDR3 sequence reads: CASSLGTTTDTQYF. The CDR3 DNA sequence: TGTGCCAGCAGCCTCGGGACTACCACAGATACGCAGTATTTT. The chain is built from TRBV7-3 and TRBJ2-3; 7 nucleotides match TRBD2. V lost 5 bases, J lost 2 bases, and 4 bases stayed unmatched. CDR1 and CDR2 from the germline V gene are SGHTA and FQGTGA. The CDR3 spans 14 residues.

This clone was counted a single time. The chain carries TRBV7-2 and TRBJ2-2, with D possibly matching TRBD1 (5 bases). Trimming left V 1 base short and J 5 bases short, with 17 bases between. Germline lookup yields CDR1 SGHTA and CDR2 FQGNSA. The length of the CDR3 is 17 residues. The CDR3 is CASSLGWIRAITGELFF. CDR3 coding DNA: TGTGCCAGCAGCTTAGGGTGGATCAGGGCGATAACCGGGGAGCTGTTTTTT.

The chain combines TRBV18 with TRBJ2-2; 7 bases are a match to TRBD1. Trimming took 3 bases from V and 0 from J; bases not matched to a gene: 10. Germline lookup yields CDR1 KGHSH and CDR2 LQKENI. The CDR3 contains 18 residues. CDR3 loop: CASSPGTVATANTGELFF. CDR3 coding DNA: TGTGCCAGCTCACCCGGGACAGTGGCCACGGCGAACACCGGGGAGCTGTTTTTT.

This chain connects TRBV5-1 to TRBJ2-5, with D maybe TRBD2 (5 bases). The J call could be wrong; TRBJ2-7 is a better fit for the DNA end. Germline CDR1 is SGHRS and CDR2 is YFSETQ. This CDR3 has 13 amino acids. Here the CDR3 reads CATTPRPGNEQYF. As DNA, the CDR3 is TGCGCCACGACACCGAGACCCGGGAACGAGCAGTACTTC.

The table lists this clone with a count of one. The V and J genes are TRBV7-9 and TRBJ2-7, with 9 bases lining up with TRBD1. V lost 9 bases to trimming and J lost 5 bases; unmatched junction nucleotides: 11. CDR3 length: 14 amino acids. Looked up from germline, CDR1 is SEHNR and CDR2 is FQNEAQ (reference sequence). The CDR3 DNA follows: TGTGCCAGTAAACCGGGACAGGGTGCCCACGAGCAGTACTTC. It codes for CASKPGQGAHEQYF.

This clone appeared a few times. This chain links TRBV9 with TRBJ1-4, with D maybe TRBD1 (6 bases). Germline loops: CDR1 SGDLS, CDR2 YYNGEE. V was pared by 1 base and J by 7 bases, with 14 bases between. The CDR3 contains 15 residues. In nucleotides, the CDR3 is TGTGCCAGCAGCGTAAGTCTGGGGGCGGCTGAAAAACTGTTTTTT. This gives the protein CASSVSLGAAEKLFF. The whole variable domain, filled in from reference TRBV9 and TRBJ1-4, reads DSGVTQTPKHLITATGQRVTLRCSPRSGDLSVYWYQQSLDQGLQFLIQYYNGEERAKGNILERFSAQQFPDLHSELNLSSLELGDSALYFCASSVSLGAAEKLFFGSGTQLSVL.

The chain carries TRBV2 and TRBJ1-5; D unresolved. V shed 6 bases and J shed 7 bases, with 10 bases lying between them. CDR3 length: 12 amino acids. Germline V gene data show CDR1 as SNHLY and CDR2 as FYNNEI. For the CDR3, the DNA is TGTGCCAGCAGAAAAATGAGCCAGCCCCAGCATTTT. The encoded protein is CASRKMSQPQHF. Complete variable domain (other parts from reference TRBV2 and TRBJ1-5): EPEVTQTPSHQVTQMGQEVILRCVPISNHLYFYWYRQILGQKVEFLVSFYNNEISEKSEIFDDQFSVERPDGSNFTLKIRSTKLEDSAMYFCASRKMSQPQHFGDGTRLSIL.